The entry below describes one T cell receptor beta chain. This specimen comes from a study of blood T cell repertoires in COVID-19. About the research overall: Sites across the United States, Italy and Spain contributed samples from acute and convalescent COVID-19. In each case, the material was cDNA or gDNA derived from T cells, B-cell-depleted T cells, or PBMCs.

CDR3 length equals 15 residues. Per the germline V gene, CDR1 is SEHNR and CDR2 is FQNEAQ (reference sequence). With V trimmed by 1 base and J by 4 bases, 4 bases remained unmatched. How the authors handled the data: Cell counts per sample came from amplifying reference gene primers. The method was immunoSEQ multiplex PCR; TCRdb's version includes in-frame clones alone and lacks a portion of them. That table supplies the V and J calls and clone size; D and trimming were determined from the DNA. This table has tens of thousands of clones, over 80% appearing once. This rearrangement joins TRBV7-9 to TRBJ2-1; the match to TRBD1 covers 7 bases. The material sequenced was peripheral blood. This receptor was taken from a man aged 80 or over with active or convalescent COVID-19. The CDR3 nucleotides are TGTGCCAGCAGCTTAGTAACAGGGGTATACAATGAGCAGTTCTTC. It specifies CASSLVTGVYNEQFF.